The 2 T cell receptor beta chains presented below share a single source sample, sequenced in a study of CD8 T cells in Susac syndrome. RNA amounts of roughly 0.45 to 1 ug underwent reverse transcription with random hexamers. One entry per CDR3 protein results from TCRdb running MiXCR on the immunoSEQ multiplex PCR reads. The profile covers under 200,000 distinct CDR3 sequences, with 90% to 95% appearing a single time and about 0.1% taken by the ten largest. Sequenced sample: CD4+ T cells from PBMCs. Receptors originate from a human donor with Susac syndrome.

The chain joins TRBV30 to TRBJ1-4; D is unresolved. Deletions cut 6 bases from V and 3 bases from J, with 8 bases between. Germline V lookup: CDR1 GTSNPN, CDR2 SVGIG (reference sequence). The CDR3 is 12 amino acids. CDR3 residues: CACRRPNEKLFF. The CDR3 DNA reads TGTGCCTGCCGGCGGCCTAATGAAAAACTGTTTTTT.

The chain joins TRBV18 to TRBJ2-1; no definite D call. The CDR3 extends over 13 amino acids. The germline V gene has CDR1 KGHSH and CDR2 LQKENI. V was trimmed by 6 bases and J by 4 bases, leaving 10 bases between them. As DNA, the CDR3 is TGTGCCAGCTCTCGGGCCGAGTACAATGAGCAGTTCTTC. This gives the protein CASSRAEYNEQFF.